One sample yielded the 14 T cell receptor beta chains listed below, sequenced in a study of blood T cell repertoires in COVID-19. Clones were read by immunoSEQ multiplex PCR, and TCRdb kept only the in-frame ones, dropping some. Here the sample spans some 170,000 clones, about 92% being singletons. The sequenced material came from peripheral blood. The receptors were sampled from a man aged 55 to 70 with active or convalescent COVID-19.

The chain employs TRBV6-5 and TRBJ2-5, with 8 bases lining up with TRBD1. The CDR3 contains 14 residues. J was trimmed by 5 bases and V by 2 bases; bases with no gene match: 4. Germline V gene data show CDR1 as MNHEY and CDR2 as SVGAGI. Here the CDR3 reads CASSYGRGRETQYF. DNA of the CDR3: TGTGCCAGCAGTTACGGCAGGGGGCGGGAGACCCAGTACTTC.

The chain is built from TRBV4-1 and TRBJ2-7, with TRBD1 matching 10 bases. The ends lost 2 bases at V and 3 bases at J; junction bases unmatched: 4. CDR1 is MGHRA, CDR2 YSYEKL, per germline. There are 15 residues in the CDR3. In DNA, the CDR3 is TGCGCCAGCAGCCAACCCGGGACAGGGGACTACGAGCAGTACTTC. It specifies CASSQPGTGDYEQYF.

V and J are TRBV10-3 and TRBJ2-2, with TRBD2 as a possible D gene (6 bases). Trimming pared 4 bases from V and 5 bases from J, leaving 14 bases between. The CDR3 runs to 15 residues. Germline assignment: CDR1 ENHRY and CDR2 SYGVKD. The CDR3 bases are TGTGCCATCAGTGGGTTAGCTGGAGGGACCGGGGAGCTGTTTTTT. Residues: CAISGLAGGTGELFF.

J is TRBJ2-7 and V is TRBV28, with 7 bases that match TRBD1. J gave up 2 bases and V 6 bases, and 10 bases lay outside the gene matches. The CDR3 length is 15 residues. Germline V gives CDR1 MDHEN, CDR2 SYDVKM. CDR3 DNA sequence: TGTGCCAGCAGCATCCAGAGGGGGCAGACCTACGAGCAGTACTTC. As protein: CASSIQRGQTYEQYF.

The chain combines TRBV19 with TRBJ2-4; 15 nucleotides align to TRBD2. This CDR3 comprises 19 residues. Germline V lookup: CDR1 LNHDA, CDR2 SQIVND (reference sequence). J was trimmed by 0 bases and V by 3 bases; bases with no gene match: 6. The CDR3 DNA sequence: TGTGCCAGTAGTATGGGACTAGCGGGGGGTCCTTTAGCCAAAAACATTCAGTACTTC. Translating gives CASSMGLAGGPLAKNIQYF.

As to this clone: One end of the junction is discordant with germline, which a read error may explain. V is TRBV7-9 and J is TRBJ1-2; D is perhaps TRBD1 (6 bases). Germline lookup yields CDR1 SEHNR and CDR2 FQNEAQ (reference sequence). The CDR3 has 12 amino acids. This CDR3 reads CASSFKQGNEGF. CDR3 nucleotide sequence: TGTGCCAGCAGTTTCAAACAGGGAAACGAGGGCTTC.

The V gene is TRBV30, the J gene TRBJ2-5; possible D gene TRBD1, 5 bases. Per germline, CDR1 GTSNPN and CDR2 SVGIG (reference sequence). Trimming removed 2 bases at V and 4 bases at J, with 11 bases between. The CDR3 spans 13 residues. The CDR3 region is CAWSQGRGETQYF. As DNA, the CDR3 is TGTGCCTGGAGTCAGGGTAGGGGAGAGACCCAGTACTTC.

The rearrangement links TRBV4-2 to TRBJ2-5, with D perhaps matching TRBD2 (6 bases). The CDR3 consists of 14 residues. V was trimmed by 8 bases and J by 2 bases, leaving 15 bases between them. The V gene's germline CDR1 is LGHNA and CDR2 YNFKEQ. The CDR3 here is CASRNLGRQETQYF. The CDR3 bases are TGTGCCAGCCGCAATCTGGGGAGGCAAGAGACCCAGTACTTC.

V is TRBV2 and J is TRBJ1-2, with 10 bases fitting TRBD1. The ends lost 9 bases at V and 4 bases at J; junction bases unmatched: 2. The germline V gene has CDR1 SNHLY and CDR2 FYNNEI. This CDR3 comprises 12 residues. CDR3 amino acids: CARTGGSYGYTF. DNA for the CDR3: TGTGCCAGGACAGGGGGCTCCTATGGCTACACCTTC.

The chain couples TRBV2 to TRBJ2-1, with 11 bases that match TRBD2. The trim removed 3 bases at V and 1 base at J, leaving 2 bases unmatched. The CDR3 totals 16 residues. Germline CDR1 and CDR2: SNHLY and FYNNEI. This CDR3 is CASSDLAGGSYNEQFF. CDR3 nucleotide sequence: TGTGCCAGCAGTGACTTAGCGGGAGGGTCCTACAATGAGCAGTTCTTC.

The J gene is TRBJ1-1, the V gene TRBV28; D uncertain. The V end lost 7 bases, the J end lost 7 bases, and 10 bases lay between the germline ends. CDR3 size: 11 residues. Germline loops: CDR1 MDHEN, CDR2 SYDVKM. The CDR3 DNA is TGTGCCAGCACTTTCGCGGGTGAAGCTTTCTTT. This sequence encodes CASTFAGEAFF.

The CDR3 protein is CASGLVLDEQYF. CDR3 in DNA: TGTGCTAGTGGTTTGGTACTGGACGAGCAGTACTTC. This chain joins TRBV12-5 and TRBJ2-7; D is unresolved. The germline gives CDR1 LGHNT, CDR2 FRNRAP. V was cut by 0 bases and J by 5 bases, with 5 bases left in between. This CDR3 spans 12 amino acids.

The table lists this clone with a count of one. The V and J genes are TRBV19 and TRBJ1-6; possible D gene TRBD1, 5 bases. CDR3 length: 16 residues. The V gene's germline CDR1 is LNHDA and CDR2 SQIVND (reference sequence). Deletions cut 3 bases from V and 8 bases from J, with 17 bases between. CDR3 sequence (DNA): TGTGCCAGTAGTATTTTTACGGCCTCGGGGGATTCACCCCTCCACTTT. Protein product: CASSIFTASGDSPLHF.

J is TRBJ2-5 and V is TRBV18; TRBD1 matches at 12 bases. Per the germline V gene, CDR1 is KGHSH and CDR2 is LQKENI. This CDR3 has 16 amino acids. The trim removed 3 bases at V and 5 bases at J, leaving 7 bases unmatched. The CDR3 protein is CASSPYRDRGLETQYF. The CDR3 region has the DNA TGTGCCAGCTCACCGTACCGGGACAGGGGGCTGGAGACCCAGTACTTC. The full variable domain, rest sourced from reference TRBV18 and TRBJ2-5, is NAGVMQNPRHLVRRRGQEARLRCSPMKGHSHVYWYRQLPEEGLKFMVYLQKENIIDESGMPKERFSAEFPKEGPSILRIQQVVRGDSAAYFCASSPYRDRGLETQYFGPGTRLLVL.